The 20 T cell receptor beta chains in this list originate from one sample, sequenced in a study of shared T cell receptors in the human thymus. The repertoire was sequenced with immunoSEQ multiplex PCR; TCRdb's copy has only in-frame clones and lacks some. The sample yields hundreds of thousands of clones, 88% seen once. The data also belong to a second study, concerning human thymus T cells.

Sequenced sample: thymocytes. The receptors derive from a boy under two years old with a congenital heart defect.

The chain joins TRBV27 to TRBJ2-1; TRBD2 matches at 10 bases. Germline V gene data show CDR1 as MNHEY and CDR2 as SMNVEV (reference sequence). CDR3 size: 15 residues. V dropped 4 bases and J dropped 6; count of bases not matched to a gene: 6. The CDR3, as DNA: TGTGCCAGCAGTTACCCCAGCGGGAGGGGCAATGAGCAGTTCTTC. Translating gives CASSYPSGRGNEQFF.

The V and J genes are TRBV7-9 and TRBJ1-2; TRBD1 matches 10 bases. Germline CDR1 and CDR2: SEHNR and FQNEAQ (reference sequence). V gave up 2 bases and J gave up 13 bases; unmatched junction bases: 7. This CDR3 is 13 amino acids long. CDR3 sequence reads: CASSLPDRGPGTF. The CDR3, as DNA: TGTGCCAGCAGCTTACCCGACAGGGGGCCAGGCACCTTC.

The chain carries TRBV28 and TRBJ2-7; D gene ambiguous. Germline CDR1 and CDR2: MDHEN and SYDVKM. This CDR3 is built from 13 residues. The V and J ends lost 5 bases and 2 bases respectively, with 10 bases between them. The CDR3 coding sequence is TGTGCCAGCAGTCCTAAGCAAGCCTACGAGCAGTACTTC. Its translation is CASSPKQAYEQYF.

CDR3 sequence (DNA): TGTGCCAGCAGTTTACTCCCGGTGGTTGAGCAGTTCTTC. Its protein product is CASSLLPVVEQFF. The chain couples TRBV27 to TRBJ2-1; D is undetermined. Germline CDR1 reads MNHEY; CDR2 reads SMNVEV (reference sequence). V dropped 2 bases and J dropped 9 bases, with 11 bases sitting between them. The CDR3 sequence is 13 residues long.

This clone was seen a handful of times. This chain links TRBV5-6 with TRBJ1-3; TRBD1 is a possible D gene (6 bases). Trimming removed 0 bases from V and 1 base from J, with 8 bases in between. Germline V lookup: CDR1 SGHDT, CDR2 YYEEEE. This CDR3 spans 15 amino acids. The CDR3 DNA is TGTGCCAGCAGCTTGGGGGGGCGGTCTGGAAACACCATATATTTT. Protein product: CASSLGGRSGNTIYF.

In DNA, the CDR3 is TGTGCCAGCAGTGTCCACTCTGGGGCCAACGTCCTGACTTTC. Amino acids: CASSVHSGANVLTF. The chain is built from TRBV6-1 and TRBJ2-6; no reliable D call. The CDR3 is 14 amino acids. From germline, CDR1 is MNHNS and CDR2 SASEGT. Deletions cut 4 bases from V and 0 bases from J, with 4 bases between.

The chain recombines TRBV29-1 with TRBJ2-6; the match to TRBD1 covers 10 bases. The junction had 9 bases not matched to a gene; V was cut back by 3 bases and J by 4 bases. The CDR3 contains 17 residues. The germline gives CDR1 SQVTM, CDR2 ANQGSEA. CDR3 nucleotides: TGCAGCGTTGACGGGGACAGGGGCTCATCCGGGGCCAACGTCCTGACTTTC. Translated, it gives CSVDGDRGSSGANVLTF. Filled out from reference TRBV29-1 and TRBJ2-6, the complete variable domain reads SAVISQKPSRDICQRGTSLTIQCQVDSQVTMMFWYRQQPGQSLTLIATANQGSEATYESGFVIDKFPISRPNLTFSTLTVSNMSPEDSSIYLCSVDGDRGSSGANVLTFGAGSRLTVL.

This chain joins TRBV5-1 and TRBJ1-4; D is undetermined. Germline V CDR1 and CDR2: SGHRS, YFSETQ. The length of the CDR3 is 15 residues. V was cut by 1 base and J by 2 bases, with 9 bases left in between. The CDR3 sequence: CASSLSPSTNEKLFF. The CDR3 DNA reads TGCGCCAGCAGCTTGTCCCCCAGTACTAATGAAAAACTGTTTTTT.

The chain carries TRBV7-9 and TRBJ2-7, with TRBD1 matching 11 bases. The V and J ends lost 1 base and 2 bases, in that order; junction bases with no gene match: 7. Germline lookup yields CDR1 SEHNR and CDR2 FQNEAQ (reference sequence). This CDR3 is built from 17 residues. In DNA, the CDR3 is TGTGCCAGCAGCTTAGAGGGAGGGACAGGGGGGACCTACGAGCAGTACTTC. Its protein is CASSLEGGTGGTYEQYF. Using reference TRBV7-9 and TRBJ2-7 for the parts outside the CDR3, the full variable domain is DTGVSQNPRHKITKRGQNVTFRCDPISEHNRLYWYRQTLGQGPEFLTYFQNEAQLEKSRLLSDRFSAERPKGSFSTLEIQRTEQGDSAMYLCASSLEGGTGGTYEQYFGPGTRLTVT.

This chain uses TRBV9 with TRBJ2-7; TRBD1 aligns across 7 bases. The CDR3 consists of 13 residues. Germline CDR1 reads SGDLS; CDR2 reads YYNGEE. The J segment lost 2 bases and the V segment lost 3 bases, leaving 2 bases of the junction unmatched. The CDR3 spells CASSGDRPYEQYF. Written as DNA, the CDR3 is TGTGCCAGCAGCGGGGACAGACCCTACGAGCAGTACTTC.

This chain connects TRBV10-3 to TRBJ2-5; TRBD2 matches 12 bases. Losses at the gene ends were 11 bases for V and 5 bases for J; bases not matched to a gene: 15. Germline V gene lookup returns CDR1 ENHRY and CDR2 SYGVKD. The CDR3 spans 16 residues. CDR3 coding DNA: TGTGCCGTTGGGGCTAGCGGGAGGGCCGCAGGTGAGACCCAGTACTTC. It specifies CAVGASGRAAGETQYF.

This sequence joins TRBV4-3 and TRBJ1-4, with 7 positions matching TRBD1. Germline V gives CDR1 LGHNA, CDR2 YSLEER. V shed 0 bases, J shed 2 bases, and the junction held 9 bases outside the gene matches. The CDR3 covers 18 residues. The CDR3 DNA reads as TGCGCCAGCAGCCAAGATTGGAAGGGGGCGGCGACTAATGAAAAACTGTTTTTT. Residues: CASSQDWKGAATNEKLFF.

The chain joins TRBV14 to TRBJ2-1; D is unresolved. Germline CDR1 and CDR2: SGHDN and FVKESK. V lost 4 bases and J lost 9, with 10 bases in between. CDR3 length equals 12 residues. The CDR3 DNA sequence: TGTGCCAGCAGCCCCCAGGATCCTGAGCAGTTCTTC. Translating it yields CASSPQDPEQFF.

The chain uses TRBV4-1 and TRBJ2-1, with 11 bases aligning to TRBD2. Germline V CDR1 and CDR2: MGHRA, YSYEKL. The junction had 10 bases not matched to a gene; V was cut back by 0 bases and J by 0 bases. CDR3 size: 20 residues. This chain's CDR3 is CASSQDLLGSGRASYNEQFF. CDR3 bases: TGCGCCAGCAGCCAAGATCTCCTGGGTAGCGGGAGGGCCTCCTACAATGAGCAGTTCTTC.

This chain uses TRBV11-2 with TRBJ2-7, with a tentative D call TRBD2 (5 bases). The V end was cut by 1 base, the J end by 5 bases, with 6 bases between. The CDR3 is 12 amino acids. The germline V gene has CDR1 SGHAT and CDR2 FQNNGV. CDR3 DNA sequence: TGTGCCAGCAGCTTAGCTAGCCACGAGCAGTACTTC. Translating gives CASSLASHEQYF.

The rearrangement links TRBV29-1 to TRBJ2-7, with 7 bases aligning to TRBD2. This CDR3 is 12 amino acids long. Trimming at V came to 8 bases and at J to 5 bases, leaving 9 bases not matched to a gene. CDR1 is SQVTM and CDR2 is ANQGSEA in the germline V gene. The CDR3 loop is CSSGEGTHEQYF. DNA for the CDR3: TGCAGCTCGGGGGAGGGAACCCACGAGCAGTACTTC.

The CDR3 coding sequence is TGTGCCAGCAGCTTAGCGGCCAGGGGCACTGAAGCTTTCTTT. Its translation: CASSLAARGTEAFF. The rearrangement joins TRBV11-3 to TRBJ1-1, with D possibly matching TRBD1 (6 bases). CDR3 size: 14 residues. Germline CDR1 reads SGHNT; CDR2 reads YENEEA. V lost 1 base and J lost 4, with 10 bases in between.

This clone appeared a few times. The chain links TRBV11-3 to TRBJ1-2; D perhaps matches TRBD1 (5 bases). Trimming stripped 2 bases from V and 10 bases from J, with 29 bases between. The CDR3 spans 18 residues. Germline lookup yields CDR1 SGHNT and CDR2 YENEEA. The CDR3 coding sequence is TGTGCCAGCAGCTTACTGCCGGGGGATCATTGGTGGAACCCGCTCTACACCTTC. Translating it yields CASSLLPGDHWWNPLYTF.

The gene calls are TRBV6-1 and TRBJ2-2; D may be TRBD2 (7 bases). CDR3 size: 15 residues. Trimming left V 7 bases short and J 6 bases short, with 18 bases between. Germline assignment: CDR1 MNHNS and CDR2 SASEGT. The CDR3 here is CASNPWGGASGELFF. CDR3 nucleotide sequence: TGTGCCAGCAACCCGTGGGGGGGCGCCTCCGGGGAGCTGTTTTTT.

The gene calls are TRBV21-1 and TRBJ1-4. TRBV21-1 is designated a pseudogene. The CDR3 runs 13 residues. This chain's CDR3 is CASRRCGKEKLFF. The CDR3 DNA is TGTGCCAGCCGGCGCTGCGGCAAGGAAAAACTGTTTTTT.